This T cell receptor beta chain comes out of a study of T cell responses to AZD1222 COVID-19 vaccine. Study results and limitations: Spike-specific TCR breadth and depth grew following two AZD1222 doses.

The length of the CDR3 is 14 residues. Trimming shortened V by 6 bases and J by 7 bases, and 19 bases separated the two germline ends. The germline V gene has CDR1 SEHNR and CDR2 FQNEAQ (reference sequence). Comments on this clone: Its antigen is not identified.

Libraries were prepared by immunoSEQ multiplex PCR; TCRdb keeps only in-frame clonotypes and omits some of them. The table lists 100,000 to 130,000 clones, roughly 87% of them singletons. The specimen was peripheral blood, collected on day 0 of AZD1222 vaccination. The chain is built from TRBV7-9 and TRBJ2-7, with D possibly TRBD2 on 5 matching bases. The source is an adult in good health. The CDR3 nucleotides are TGTGCCAGCAGGAAAAGCCTCGTCGGCGGGGAGCAGTACTTC. Its protein product is CASRKSLVGGEQYF.